Listed here are 4 T cell receptor beta chains from one sample, sequenced in a study of blood T cell repertoires in COVID-19. Profiling relied on immunoSEQ multiplex PCR, and the TCRdb table lists in-frame clones only, not all of them. The table records 230,000 or so clones, around 88% of them present only once. The material sequenced was PBMCs or T cells enriched from blood (not recorded which). The receptor set was obtained from a woman aged 45-59 years with acute COVID-19.

This chain joins TRBV5-5 and TRBJ1-1; the D is unclear. CDR3 size: 14 residues. Germline values: CDR1 SGHKS, CDR2 YYEKEE (reference sequence). Trimming left V 0 bases short and J 1 base short, with 7 bases between. The CDR3 nucleotides read TGTGCCAGCAGCTTGGGGAGCCCGAACACTGAAGCTTTCTTT. Protein product: CASSLGSPNTEAFF.

The chain is built from TRBV4-3 and TRBJ2-1; possibly TRBD2 for D (5 bases). Trimming removed 2 bases from V and 2 bases from J, with 10 bases in between. The CDR3 contains 15 residues. Looked up from germline, CDR1 is LGHNA and CDR2 is YSLEER. CDR3 sequence reads: CASSQRAGTYNEQFF. Written as DNA, the CDR3 is TGCGCCAGCAGCCAAAGGGCCGGGACCTACAATGAGCAGTTCTTC.

The chain joins TRBV3-1 (or the pseudogene TRBV3-2) to TRBJ2-5, with D tentatively TRBD2 (5 bases). Trimming stripped 3 bases from V and 4 bases from J, with 6 bases between. This CDR3 is 12 amino acids long. The germline V gene encodes CDR1 LGHDT and CDR2 YNNKEL (reference sequence). The CDR3 reads CASSQGRETQYF. The CDR3 coding sequence is TGTGCCAGCAGCCAGGGGAGAGAGACCCAGTACTTC.

The V gene is TRBV20-1, the J gene TRBJ2-7; TRBD2 agrees at 7 bases. V was pared by 3 bases and J by 2 bases, with 13 bases of the junction left unmatched. The germline CDR1 and CDR2 sequences are DFQATT and SNEGSKA (reference sequence). The length of the CDR3 is 16 residues. CDR3 loop: CSASRPLAGIAYEQYF. The CDR3 nucleotides are TGCAGTGCTAGTAGACCTTTAGCGGGCATCGCCTACGAGCAGTACTTC.